Listed here are 10 T cell receptor beta chains from one sample, sequenced in a study of OX40 agonist ivuxolimab in advanced cancers. Libraries were prepared through the immunoSEQ multiplex PCR assay. TCRdb holds this immuneACCESS table with in-frame rearrangements only. Some clones are missing; in checked studies, unresolved V genes explain under half, and the rest has no known cause. For this sample there are some 10,000 clones; 79% appear just once. The ten largest clones take up about 43% of the sample. The sample was CD4+ or CD8+ T cells sorted from blood, taken in a trial of the OX40 agonist ivuxolimab. All receptors derive from an adult with an advanced solid tumor such as melanoma, head and neck, liver or kidney cancer.

The V call is TRBV9, the J call TRBJ2-5, with 8 bases that match TRBD2. The V segment lost 4 bases and the J segment 0 bases; nucleotides outside the gene matches: 11. CDR3 length: 17 amino acids. CDR1 SGDLS and CDR2 YYNGEE come from the germline V gene. The CDR3 DNA reads TGTGCCAGCAGCCGGACGTCGGCTAGCGGGTACCAAGAGACCCAGTACTTC. It specifies CASSRTSASGYQETQYF. Full variable domain (missing parts from reference TRBV9 and TRBJ2-5): DSGVTQTPKHLITATGQRVTLRCSPRSGDLSVYWYQQSLDQGLQFLIQYYNGEERAKGNILERFSAQQFPDLHSELNLSSLELGDSALYFCASSRTSASGYQETQYFGPGTRLLVL.

V usage is TRBV5-1 and J usage is TRBJ1-1, with D unclear. Trimming cost V 7 bases and J 6 bases, with 10 bases left between them. The CDR3 runs 11 residues. In germline, CDR1 is SGHRS, CDR2 YFSETQ. CDR3 sequence (DNA): TGCGCCAGCGGCCGTGGCCCTGAAGCTTTCTTT. As protein: CASGRGPEAFF.

In its sample, this clone ranks as medium-sized. Other DNA sequences in this sample translate to the same CDR3. V usage is TRBV11-2 and J usage is TRBJ1-2, with 7 bases that match TRBD1. V shed 1 base, J shed 5 bases, and the junction held 4 bases outside the gene matches. This CDR3 contains 14 residues. Germline loops: CDR1 SGHAT, CDR2 FQNNGV. The CDR3 DNA sequence: TGTGCCAGCAGCTTAGGACAGGGTGGATATGGCTACACCTTC. Protein sequence: CASSLGQGGYGYTF.

This chain connects TRBV19 to TRBJ2-7; 9 bases fit TRBD1. Germline V gene lookup returns CDR1 LNHDA and CDR2 SQIVND (reference sequence). V was pared by 3 bases and J by 5 bases, with 5 bases of the junction left unmatched. This CDR3 comprises 14 residues. This chain's CDR3 is CASSMITGGDEQYF. The CDR3, as DNA: TGTGCCAGTAGTATGATTACAGGGGGCGACGAGCAGTACTTC.

This clone was recorded once. The chain carries TRBV4-3 and TRBJ2-1; 12 bases align to TRBD2. This CDR3 has 19 amino acids. V lost 1 base to trimming and J lost 0 bases; unmatched junction nucleotides: 7. Germline CDR1 LGHNA, CDR2 YSLEER. The CDR3 DNA sequence: TGCGCCAGCAGCCAAGCCCTAGCGGGGGGGCCGAGCTCCTACAATGAGCAGTTCTTC. Translating it yields CASSQALAGGPSSYNEQFF.

The CDR3 sequence is CASMGTGPSGNTIYF. CDR3 DNA sequence: TGTGCCAGTATGGGGACAGGGCCTTCTGGAAACACCATATATTTT. The rearrangement joins TRBV19 to TRBJ1-3, with TRBD1 matching over 9 bases. With V trimmed by 7 bases and J by 1 base, 5 bases remained unmatched. Germline CDR1 reads LNHDA; CDR2 reads SQIVND (reference sequence). The CDR3 sequence is 15 residues long.

This clone was observed a single time. The rearrangement joins TRBV7-8 to TRBJ2-1, with 8 bases fitting TRBD1. CDR3 size: 17 residues. The germline CDR1 and CDR2 sequences are SGHVS and FQNEAQ. Trimming at V came to 5 bases and at J to 0 bases, leaving 9 bases not matched to a gene. The CDR3 nucleotides are TGTGCCAGCAGCCCTCGGACAGGGTTTAGCTCCTACAATGAGCAGTTCTTC. Its translation is CASSPRTGFSSYNEQFF.

The rearrangement links TRBV9 to TRBJ2-1, with D tentatively TRBD1 (6 bases). Germline V CDR1 and CDR2: SGDLS, YYNGEE. The CDR3 is 14 residues long. The V gene lost 0 bases and the J gene lost 5 bases, with 9 bases spanning the gap. CDR3 loop: CASSVVPGDNEQFF. The CDR3 nucleotides read TGTGCCAGCAGCGTAGTACCAGGGGACAATGAGCAGTTCTTC. Full variable domain (remainder filled in from reference TRBV9 and TRBJ2-1): DSGVTQTPKHLITATGQRVTLRCSPRSGDLSVYWYQQSLDQGLQFLIQYYNGEERAKGNILERFSAQQFPDLHSELNLSSLELGDSALYFCASSVVPGDNEQFFGPGTRLTVL.

The rearrangement uses TRBV18 and TRBJ2-7, with D unresolved. Germline CDR1 is KGHSH and CDR2 is LQKENI. Trimming pared 6 bases from V and 2 bases from J, leaving 11 bases between. CDR3 length: 13 residues. CDR3 sequence (DNA): TGTGCCAGCTCCCCCGGTGATACCTACGAGCAGTACTTC. The encoded protein is CASSPGDTYEQYF.

The V gene is TRBV6-1, the J gene TRBJ2-7; maybe TRBD1 (5 bases). The germline CDR1 and CDR2 sequences are MNHNS and SASEGT. Between the trimmed V and J ends, which lost 1 base and 4 bases, there was a span of 11 bases. This CDR3 region has 14 residues. CDR3 residues: CASSEVVRDYEQYF. The CDR3 region has the DNA TGTGCCAGCAGTGAAGTTGTCAGGGATTACGAGCAGTACTTC.